One sample yielded the 8 T cell receptor beta chains listed below, sequenced in a study of cytomegalovirus exposure and HLA in healthy donors. 13 Jbeta primers and 60 Vbeta primers were used for the PCR. The repertoire was sequenced with immunoSEQ multiplex PCR; TCRdb's copy has only in-frame clones and lacks some. Of 200,000 to 250,000 clones in the sample, more than 75% were seen once. Sample: PBMCs. The receptor set was obtained from a woman aged 40 to 55 in good health and CMV-seropositive.

The chain links TRBV19 to TRBJ1-1; D is possibly TRBD1 (5 bases). Germline CDR1 reads LNHDA; CDR2 reads SQIVND (reference sequence). Trimming removed 8 bases at V and 6 bases at J, with 19 bases between. The CDR3 consists of 14 residues. The CDR3 loop is CASCKGQGLSEAFF. The CDR3 DNA is TGTGCCAGTTGTAAGGGCCAGGGTCTGTCTGAAGCTTTCTTT.

Notes on this clone: One junction end disagrees with the germline gene, perhaps due to a read error. In DNA form, the CDR3 reads TGTGCCAGCAGCTCCTCGAACAGGTCTTTCTTC. Residues: CASSSSNRSFF. V and J are TRBV7-2 and TRBJ1-2; possibly TRBD1 for D (5 bases). CDR1 SGHTA and CDR2 FQGNSA come from the germline V gene. The CDR3 is 11 amino acids. The complete variable domain, with remaining parts taken from reference TRBV7-2 and TRBJ1-2, reads GAGVSQSPSNKVTEKGKDVELRCDPISGHTALYWYRQSLGQGLEFLIYFQGNSAPDKSGLPSDRFSAERTGGSVSTLTIQRTQQEDSAVYLCASSSSNRSFFGSGTRLTVV.

This rearrangement joins TRBV4-3 to TRBJ2-3; 8 nucleotides align to TRBD1. CDR3 length: 16 amino acids. The V and J ends lost 0 bases and 7 bases, in that order; junction bases with no gene match: 9. Germline CDR1 LGHNA, CDR2 YSLEER. The CDR3 loop reads CASSQDLGQGRNTQYF. CDR3 DNA sequence: TGCGCCAGCAGCCAAGATCTTGGACAGGGTCGGAATACGCAGTATTTT.

The rearrangement joins TRBV6-6 to TRBJ2-5; 12 nucleotides line up with TRBD1. Losses at the gene ends were 4 bases for V and 4 bases for J; bases not matched to a gene: 4. The germline V gene encodes CDR1 MNHNY and CDR2 SVGAGI (reference sequence). This CDR3 has 15 amino acids. This CDR3 reads CASSSPGQGAETQYF. CDR3 nucleotide sequence: TGTGCCAGCAGTTCCCCGGGACAGGGGGCAGAGACCCAGTACTTC.

The J gene is TRBJ2-2, the V gene TRBV5-4; no firm D call. Per the germline V gene, CDR1 is SGHNT and CDR2 is YYREEE (reference sequence). V lost 4 bases and J 3 bases, leaving 7 bases between the germline ends. This CDR3 is 13 amino acids long. CDR3 sequence (DNA): TGTGCCAGCAGCCCCCGTGACACCGGGGAGCTGTTTTTT. Translated, it gives CASSPRDTGELFF.

The genes are TRBV5-1 and TRBJ1-4; 7 nucleotides line up with TRBD1. From germline, CDR1 is SGHRS and CDR2 YFSETQ. The CDR3 is made up of 15 amino acids. V was clipped by 1 base and J by 7 bases; unmatched bases: 7. DNA for the CDR3: TGCGCCAGCAGCTTGACAGGGGCCGGGGGTGAAAAACTGTTTTTT. Its protein is CASSLTGAGGEKLFF.

The chain uses TRBV7-9 and TRBJ2-7, with a weak D call TRBD1 (6 bases). This CDR3 is built from 12 residues. Between the trimmed V and J ends, which lost 2 bases and 12 bases, there was a span of 14 bases. The V gene's germline CDR1 is SEHNR and CDR2 FQNEAQ (reference sequence). CDR3 bases: TGTGCCAGCAGCTTATCTCAGGGGTCGGTGTACTTC. Translating it yields CASSLSQGSVYF.

The chain recombines TRBV7-9 with TRBJ1-2; 10 nucleotides align to TRBD1. The trim removed 5 bases at V and 5 bases at J, leaving 17 bases unmatched. The CDR3 runs 18 residues. The germline V gene encodes CDR1 SEHNR and CDR2 FQNEAQ (reference sequence). CDR3 sequence: CASSADRDRGFGAYGYTF. The CDR3 nucleotides are TGTGCCAGCAGCGCCGACAGGGACAGGGGCTTCGGGGCTTATGGCTACACCTTC.